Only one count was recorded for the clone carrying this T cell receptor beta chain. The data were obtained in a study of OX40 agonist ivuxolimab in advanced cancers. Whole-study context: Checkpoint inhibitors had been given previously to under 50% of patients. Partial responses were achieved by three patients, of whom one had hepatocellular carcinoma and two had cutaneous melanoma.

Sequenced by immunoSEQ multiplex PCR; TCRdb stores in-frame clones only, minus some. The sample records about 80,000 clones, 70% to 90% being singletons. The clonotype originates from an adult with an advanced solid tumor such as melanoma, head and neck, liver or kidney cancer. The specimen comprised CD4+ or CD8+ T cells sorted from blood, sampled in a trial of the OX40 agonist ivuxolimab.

CDR3 loop: CASSLWTESPLHF. The CDR3 bases are TGTGCCAGCAGCTTATGGACCGAATCACCCCTCCACTTT. This chain joins TRBV11-2 and TRBJ1-6, with D unresolved. V was shortened by 2 bases and J by 10 bases, with 9 bases between the two germline ends. Germline CDR1 and CDR2: SGHAT and FQNNGV. There are 13 residues in the CDR3.